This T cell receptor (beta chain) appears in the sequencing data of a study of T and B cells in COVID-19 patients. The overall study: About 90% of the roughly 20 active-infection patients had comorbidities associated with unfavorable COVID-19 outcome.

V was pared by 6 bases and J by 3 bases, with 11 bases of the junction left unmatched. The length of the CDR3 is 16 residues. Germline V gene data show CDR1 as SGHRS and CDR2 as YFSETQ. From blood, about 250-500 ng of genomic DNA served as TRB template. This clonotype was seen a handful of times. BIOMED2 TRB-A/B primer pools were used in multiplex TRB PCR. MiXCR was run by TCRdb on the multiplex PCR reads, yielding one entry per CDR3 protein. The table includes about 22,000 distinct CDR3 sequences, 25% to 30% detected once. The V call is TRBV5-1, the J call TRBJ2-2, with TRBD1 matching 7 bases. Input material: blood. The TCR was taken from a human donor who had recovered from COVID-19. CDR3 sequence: CASTEMTGTDTGELFF. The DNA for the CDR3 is TGCGCCAGCACCGAAATGACAGGGACCGACACCGGGGAGCTGTTTTTT.